This T cell receptor beta chain comes out of a study of blood T cell repertoires in COVID-19. Germline V gives CDR1 MGHRA, CDR2 YSYEKL. The CDR3 has 15 amino acids. Trimming pared 1 base from V and 0 bases from J, leaving 10 bases between. The age range of participants was about 18 to 95 years, with residence in under 25 US areas. Participant-reported clinical history was the basis for cohort assignment. Cohort 3 recovery required two negative PCRs, clearance, or symptom resolution. Sequenced by immunoSEQ multiplex PCR; TCRdb stores in-frame clones only, minus some. The sample has more than 450,000 clones, around 87% seen once.

The sample comprised PBMCs or T cells enriched from blood (not recorded which). The rearrangement joins TRBV4-1 to TRBJ2-7; D remains ambiguous. This sequence originates from a woman under 30 who had recovered from COVID-19. CDR3: CASSQGASYSYEQYF. The CDR3 coding sequence is TGCGCCAGCAGCCAAGGGGCATCTTACTCCTACGAGCAGTACTTC.